This is a list of T cell receptor beta chains from one sample in a study of cytomegalovirus exposure and HLA in healthy donors. Data came from immunoSEQ multiplex PCR; TCRdb stores just in-frame clones and leaves some out. The sample yields more than 110,000 clones, about three quarters seen once. Sequenced material: PBMCs. The receptor set was obtained from a woman in her thirties or forties in good health and CMV-seronegative. Each CDR3 is given with its conserved first and last residue. Each record gives: CDR3 DNA, CDR3 protein, V gene, J gene, clone size, D gene. D genes are given only for firm matches. A row's size may be missing; if present it is once, few, many or a size class.

CDR3nt: TGTGCCAGCTCTGAATCTGGGGCCACTGAAGCTTTCTTT
CDR3aa: CASSESGATEAFF
v_gene: TRBV18
j_gene: TRBJ1-1
abundance: -
d_gene: -

CDR3nt: TGCAGCGGTATTTACACCGGGGAGCTGTTTTTT
CDR3aa: CSGIYTGELFF
v_gene: TRBV29-1
j_gene: TRBJ2-2
abundance: few
d_gene: -

CDR3nt: TGTGCCAGCAGCATAGGACAGACCAATCAGCCCCAGCATTTT
CDR3aa: CASSIGQTNQPQHF
v_gene: TRBV7-6
j_gene: TRBJ1-5
abundance: -
d_gene: -

CDR3nt: TGTGCCAGCAGCCAAGACAGGGGTGGGCAGCCCCAGCATTTT
CDR3aa: CASSQDRGGQPQHF
v_gene: TRBV4-2
j_gene: TRBJ1-5
abundance: once
d_gene: -

CDR3nt: TGTGCCAGCAGCTTTGTAGGGGGACAGGGTGGCGAAGCTTTCTTT
CDR3aa: CASSFVGGQGGEAFF
v_gene: TRBV5-6
j_gene: TRBJ1-1
abundance: -
d_gene: TRBD1

CDR3nt: TGCGCCAGCAGCTTGGGACAGGGTACTAATGAAAAACTGTTTTTT
CDR3aa: CASSLGQGTNEKLFF
v_gene: TRBV5-1
j_gene: TRBJ1-4
abundance: -
d_gene: TRBD1

CDR3nt: TGCGCCAGCAGCCGGAGGGCAGGGCACGTCTTAAATTCACCCCTCCACTTT
CDR3aa: CASSRRAGHVLNSPLHF
v_gene: TRBV5-1
j_gene: TRBJ1-6
abundance: -
d_gene: -

CDR3nt: TGTGCCAGCAGGGGAGGACAGGGGGCATATTCACCCCTCCACTTT
CDR3aa: CASRGGQGAYSPLHF
v_gene: TRBV2
j_gene: TRBJ1-6
abundance: few
d_gene: TRBD1

CDR3nt: TGTGCCAGCAGTTTACCGACAGGAGCCAAAAACATTCAGTACTTC
CDR3aa: CASSLPTGAKNIQYF
v_gene: TRBV28
j_gene: TRBJ2-4
abundance: -
d_gene: -

CDR3nt: TGTGCCAGCAGTGCCGGGACAGGGGGAACCTACGAGCAGTACTTC
CDR3aa: CASSAGTGGTYEQYF
v_gene: TRBV6-1
j_gene: TRBJ2-7
abundance: few
d_gene: TRBD1

CDR3nt: TGCGCCAGCAGCTTGGAGGATGGAGACTACGAGCAGTACTTC
CDR3aa: CASSLEDGDYEQYF
v_gene: TRBV5-1
j_gene: TRBJ2-7
abundance: -
d_gene: -

CDR3nt: TGCGCCAGCAGCGAGGGACAGGCGGGGACTGAAGCTTTCTTT
CDR3aa: CASSEGQAGTEAFF
v_gene: TRBV5-1
j_gene: TRBJ1-1
abundance: -
d_gene: TRBD1

CDR3nt: TGTGCCAGCACCAGGACAGGGGGAGTCAATGAGCAGTTCTTC
CDR3aa: CASTRTGGVNEQFF
v_gene: TRBV6-5
j_gene: TRBJ2-1
abundance: -
d_gene: TRBD1

CDR3nt: TGCAGTACCTCCACGGACACTGAAGCTTTCTTT
CDR3aa: CSTSTDTEAFF
v_gene: TRBV20-1
j_gene: TRBJ1-1
abundance: -
d_gene: -

CDR3nt: TGTGCCAGCAGCCCGAGGAATGAAAAACTGTTTTTT
CDR3aa: CASSPRNEKLFF
v_gene: TRBV7-9
j_gene: TRBJ1-4
abundance: -
d_gene: -